Reported below is one TCR beta chain. The antigen is undetermined. Patients with alopecia areata provided lesional scalp punch biopsies as well as peripheral blood. The data were obtained in a study of CD8+ T cells in alopecia areata. Study summary: Those treated were given oral tofacitinib at 5 to 10 mg twice daily. Tofacitinib lasted 6 to 18 months, then 6 months off drug. Broader study findings: Patients shared TCRs less clearly than mice did, possibly for HLA-related reasons.

V lost 2 bases to trimming and J lost 5 bases, with 13 bases between them. Per the germline V gene, CDR1 is SQVTM and CDR2 is ANQGSEA. The CDR3 sequence is 13 residues long. The authors extracted RNA and reverse transcribed it into cDNA as the sequencing template. Produced via immunoSEQ multiplex PCR; TCRdb's table is partial and in-frame only. The sample yields some 150,000 clones, roughly 70% seen once. The sample consisted of CD8+ T cells sorted from blood, taken at week 0. This sequence was found in a human donor with alopecia areata. This chain joins TRBV29-1 and TRBJ2-7, with D perhaps TRBD1 (7 bases). This CDR3 reads CSVELEGAHEQYF. In DNA form, the CDR3 reads TGCAGCGTTGAACTGGAGGGGGCCCACGAGCAGTACTTC.